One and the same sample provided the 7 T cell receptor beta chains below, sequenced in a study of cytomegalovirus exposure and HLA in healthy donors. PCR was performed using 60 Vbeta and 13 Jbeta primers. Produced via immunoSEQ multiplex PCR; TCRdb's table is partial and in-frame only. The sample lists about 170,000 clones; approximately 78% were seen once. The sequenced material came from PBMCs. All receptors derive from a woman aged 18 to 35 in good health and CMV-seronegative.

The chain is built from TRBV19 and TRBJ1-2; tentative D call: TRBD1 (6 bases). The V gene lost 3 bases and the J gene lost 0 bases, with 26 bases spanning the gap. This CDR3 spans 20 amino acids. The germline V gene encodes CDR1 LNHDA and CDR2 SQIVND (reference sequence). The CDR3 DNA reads TGTGCCAGTAGTATTTCGATGACACCCGATAAGGGACAAACTAACTATGGCTACACCTTC. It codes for CASSISMTPDKGQTNYGYTF.

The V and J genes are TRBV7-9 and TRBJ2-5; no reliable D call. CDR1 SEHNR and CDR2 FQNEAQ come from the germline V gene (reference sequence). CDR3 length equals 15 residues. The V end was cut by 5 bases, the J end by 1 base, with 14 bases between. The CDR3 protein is CASSPPPRVQETQYF. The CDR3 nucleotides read TGTGCCAGCAGCCCCCCCCCACGCGTCCAAGAGACCCAGTACTTC. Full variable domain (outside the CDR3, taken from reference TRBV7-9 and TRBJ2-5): DTGVSQNPRHKITKRGQNVTFRCDPISEHNRLYWYRQTLGQGPEFLTYFQNEAQLEKSRLLSDRFSAERPKGSFSTLEIQRTEQGDSAMYLCASSPPPRVQETQYFGPGTRLLVL.

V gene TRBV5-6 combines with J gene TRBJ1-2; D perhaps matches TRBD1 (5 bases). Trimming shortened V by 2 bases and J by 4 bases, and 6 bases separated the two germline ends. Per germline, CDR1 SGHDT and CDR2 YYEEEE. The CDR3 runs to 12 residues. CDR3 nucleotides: TGTGCCAGCAGCTTCAGGGTCTATGGCTACACCTTC. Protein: CASSFRVYGYTF.

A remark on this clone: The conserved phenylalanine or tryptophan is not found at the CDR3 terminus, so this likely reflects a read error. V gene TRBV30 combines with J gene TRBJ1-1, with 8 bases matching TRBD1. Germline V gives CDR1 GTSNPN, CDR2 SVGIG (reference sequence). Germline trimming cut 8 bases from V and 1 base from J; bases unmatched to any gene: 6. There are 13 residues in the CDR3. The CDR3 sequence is CAHDRGPNTEAFL. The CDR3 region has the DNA TGTGCCCACGACAGGGGACCGAACACTGAAGCTTTCCTT.

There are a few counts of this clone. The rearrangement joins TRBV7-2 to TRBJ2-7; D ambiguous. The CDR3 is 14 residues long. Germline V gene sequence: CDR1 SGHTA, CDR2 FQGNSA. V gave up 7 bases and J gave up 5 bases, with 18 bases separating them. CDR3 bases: TGTGCCAGCACCATAAATCGGAGACCAAACGAGCAGTACTTC. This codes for CASTINRRPNEQYF.

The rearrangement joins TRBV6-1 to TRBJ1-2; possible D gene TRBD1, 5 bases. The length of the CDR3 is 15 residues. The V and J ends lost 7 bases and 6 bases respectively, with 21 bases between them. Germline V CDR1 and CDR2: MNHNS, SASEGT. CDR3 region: CASTPSWSRVDGYTF. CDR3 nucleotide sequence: TGTGCCAGCACCCCCAGTTGGTCCAGGGTGGATGGCTACACCTTC.

The DNA of the CDR3 is TGCGCCAGCAGCCCCTCGTCGGGACAGACTGAAGCTTTCTTT. Its translation is CASSPSSGQTEAFF. The chain uses TRBV5-1 and TRBJ1-1, with TRBD1 identical over 7 bases. The CDR3 sequence is 14 residues long. J gave up 5 bases and V 4 bases, and 8 bases lay outside the gene matches. CDR1 SGHRS and CDR2 YFSETQ come from the germline V gene.